This T cell receptor (beta chain) was sequenced during a study of blood T cell repertoires in COVID-19. Turning to the study itself: Collection of acute and convalescent COVID-19 samples took place in the United States, Italy and Spain. The analysed material was cDNA or gDNA that came from T cells, B-cell-depleted T cells, or PBMCs.

Study processing details: How many nucleated cells were present was estimated from reference gene primer amplification. The table came from immunoSEQ multiplex PCR; TCRdb's copy has only in-frame clones and leaves some out. From that table come the V and J calls and clone size; the DNA was used to work out D and trimming. The table shows around 170,000 clones, with about 88% occurring only once. The CDR3 covers 13 residues. Between the trimmed V and J ends, which lost 1 base and 7 bases, there was a span of 9 bases. Per germline, CDR1 SGHDN and CDR2 FVKESK. This clone was detected once. The V call is TRBV14, the J call TRBJ2-3, with D possibly TRBD2 on 5 matching bases. This sequence originates from a man in his 60s with acute or convalescent COVID-19. Sequencing used peripheral blood. CDR3 coding DNA: TGTGCCAGCAGCCAAGGGACTTGGAATACGCAGTATTTT. This translates into CASSQGTWNTQYF.